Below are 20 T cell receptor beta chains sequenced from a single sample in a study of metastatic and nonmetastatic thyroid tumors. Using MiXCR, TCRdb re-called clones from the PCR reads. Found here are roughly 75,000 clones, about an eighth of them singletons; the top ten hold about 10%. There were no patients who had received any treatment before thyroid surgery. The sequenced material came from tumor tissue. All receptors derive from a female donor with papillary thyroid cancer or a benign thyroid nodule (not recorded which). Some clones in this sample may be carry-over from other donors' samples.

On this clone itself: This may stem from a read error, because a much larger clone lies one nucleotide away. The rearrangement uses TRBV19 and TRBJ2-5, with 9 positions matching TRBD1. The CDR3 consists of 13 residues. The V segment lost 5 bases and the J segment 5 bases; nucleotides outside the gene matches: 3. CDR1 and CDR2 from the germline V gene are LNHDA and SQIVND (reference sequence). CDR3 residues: CASSRTGEETQYF. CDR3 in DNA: TGTGCCAGTAGTCGGACAGGGGAGGAGACCCAGTACTTC.

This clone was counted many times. DNA of the CDR3: TGTGCCACCAGTGACCGTGGGACAGGGGGTGGCACAGATACGCAGTATTTT. This sequence encodes CATSDRGTGGGTDTQYF. The chain links TRBV24-1 to TRBJ2-3, with TRBD1 matching 11 bases. The germline gives CDR1 KGHDR, CDR2 SFDVKD. The CDR3 contains 17 residues. V lost 4 bases to trimming and J lost 1 base; unmatched junction nucleotides: 6.

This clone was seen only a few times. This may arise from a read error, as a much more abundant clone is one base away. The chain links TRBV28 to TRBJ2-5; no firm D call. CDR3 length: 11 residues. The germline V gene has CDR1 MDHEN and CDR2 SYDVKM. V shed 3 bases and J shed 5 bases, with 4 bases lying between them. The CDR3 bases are TGTGCCAGCAGTTTCTCGGAGACCCAGTACTTC. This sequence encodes CASSFSETQYF.

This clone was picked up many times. In DNA, the CDR3 is TGCGCCAGCAGCTTAGGCAAGAACTATGGCTACACCTTC. It translates to CASSLGKNYGYTF. The J gene is TRBJ1-2, the V gene TRBV5-1; no clear D. Germline V gives CDR1 SGHRS, CDR2 YFSETQ. V was clipped by 2 bases and J by 2 bases, with 7 bases between them. The CDR3 runs 13 residues.

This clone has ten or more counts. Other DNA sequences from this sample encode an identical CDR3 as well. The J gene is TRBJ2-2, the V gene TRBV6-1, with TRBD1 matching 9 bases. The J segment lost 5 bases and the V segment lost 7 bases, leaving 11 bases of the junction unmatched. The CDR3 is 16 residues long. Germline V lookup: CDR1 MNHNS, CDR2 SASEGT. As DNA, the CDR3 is TGTGCCAGCACGCCCTGGGACAGGGCTCGGACCGGGGAGCTGTTTTTT. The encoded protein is CASTPWDRARTGELFF.

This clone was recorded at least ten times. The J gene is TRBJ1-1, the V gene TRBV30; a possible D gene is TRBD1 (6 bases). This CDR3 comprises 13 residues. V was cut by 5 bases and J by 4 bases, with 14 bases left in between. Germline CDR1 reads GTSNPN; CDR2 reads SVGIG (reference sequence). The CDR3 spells CAWGSGVGTEAFF. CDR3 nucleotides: TGTGCCTGGGGCTCAGGGGTTGGCACTGAAGCTTTCTTT.

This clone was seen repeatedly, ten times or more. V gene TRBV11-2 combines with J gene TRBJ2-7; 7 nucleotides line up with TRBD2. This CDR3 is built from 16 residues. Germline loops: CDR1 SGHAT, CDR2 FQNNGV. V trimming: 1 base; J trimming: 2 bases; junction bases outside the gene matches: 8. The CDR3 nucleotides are TGTGCCAGCAGCTTAGTGGCGGGGGAGCTACCCTACGAGCAGTACTTC. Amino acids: CASSLVAGELPYEQYF.

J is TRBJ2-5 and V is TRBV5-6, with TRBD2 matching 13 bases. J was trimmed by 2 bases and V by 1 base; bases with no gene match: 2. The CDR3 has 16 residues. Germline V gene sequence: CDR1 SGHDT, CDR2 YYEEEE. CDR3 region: CASSLLLAGGQETQYF. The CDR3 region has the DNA TGTGCCAGCAGCTTGTTACTAGCGGGAGGGCAAGAGACCCAGTACTTC.

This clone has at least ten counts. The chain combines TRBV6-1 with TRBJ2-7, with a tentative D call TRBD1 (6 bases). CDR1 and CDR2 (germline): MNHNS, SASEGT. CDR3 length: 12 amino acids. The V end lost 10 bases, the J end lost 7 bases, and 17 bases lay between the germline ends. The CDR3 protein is CATTGLKLEQYF. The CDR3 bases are TGTGCCACCACAGGGTTAAAGCTTGAGCAGTACTTC.

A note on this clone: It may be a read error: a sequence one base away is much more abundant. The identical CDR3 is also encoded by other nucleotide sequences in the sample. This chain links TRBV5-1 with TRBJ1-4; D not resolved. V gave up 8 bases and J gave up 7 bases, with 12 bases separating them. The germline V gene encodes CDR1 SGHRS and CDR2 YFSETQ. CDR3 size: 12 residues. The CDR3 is CASSLDLEKLFF. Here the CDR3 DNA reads TGCGCCAGTAGCCTGGACCTTGAAAAACTGTTTTTT.

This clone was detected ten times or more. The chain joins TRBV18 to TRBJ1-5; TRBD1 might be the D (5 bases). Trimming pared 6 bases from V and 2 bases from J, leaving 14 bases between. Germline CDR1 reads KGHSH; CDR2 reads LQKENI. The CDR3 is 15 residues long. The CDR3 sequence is CASSPGGDGNQPQHF. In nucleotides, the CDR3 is TGTGCCAGCTCCCCTGGAGGGGATGGCAATCAGCCCCAGCATTTT.

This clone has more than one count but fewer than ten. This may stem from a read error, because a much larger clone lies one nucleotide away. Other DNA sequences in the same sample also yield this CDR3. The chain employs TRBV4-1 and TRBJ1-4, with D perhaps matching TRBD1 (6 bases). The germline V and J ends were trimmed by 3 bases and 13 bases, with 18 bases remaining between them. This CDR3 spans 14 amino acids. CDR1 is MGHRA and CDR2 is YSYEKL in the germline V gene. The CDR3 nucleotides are TGCGCCAGCAGCCACCGTCGGGACACCAGGAGACTGTTTTTT. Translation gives CASSHRRDTRRLFF.

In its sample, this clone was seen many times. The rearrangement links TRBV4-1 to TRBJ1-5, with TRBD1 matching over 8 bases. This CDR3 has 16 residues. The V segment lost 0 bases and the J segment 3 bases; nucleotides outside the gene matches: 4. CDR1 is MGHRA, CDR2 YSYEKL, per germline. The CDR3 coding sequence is TGCGCCAGCAGCCAAGATTGGACAGGGTTCAATCAGCCCCAGCATTTT. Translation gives CASSQDWTGFNQPQHF.

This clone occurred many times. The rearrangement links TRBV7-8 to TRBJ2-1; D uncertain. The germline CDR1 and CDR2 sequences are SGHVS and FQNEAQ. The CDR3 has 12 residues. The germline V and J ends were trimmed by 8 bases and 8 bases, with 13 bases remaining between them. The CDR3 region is CASAWPSDEQFF. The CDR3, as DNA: TGTGCCAGCGCGTGGCCCTCTGATGAGCAGTTCTTC.

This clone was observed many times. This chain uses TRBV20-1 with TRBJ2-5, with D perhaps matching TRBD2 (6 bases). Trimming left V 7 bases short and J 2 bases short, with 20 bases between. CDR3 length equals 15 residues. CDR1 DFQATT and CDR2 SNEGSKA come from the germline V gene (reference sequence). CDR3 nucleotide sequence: TGCAGTGTCCCCCCCCAGCGGGCACTGCAAGAGACCCAGTACTTC. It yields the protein CSVPPQRALQETQYF.

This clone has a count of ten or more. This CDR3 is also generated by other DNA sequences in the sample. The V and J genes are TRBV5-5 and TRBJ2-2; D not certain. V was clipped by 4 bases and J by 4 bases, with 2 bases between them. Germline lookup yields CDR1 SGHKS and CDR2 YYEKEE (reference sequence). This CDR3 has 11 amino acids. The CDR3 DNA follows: TGTGCCAGCAGCACCACCGGGGAGCTGTTTTTT. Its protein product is CASSTTGELFF.

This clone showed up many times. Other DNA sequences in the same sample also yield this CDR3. CDR3 residues: CASSFPGTGTNTEAFF. The CDR3 bases are TGCGCCAGCAGCTTTCCCGGGACAGGGACGAACACTGAAGCTTTCTTT. This rearrangement joins TRBV5-1 to TRBJ1-1, with TRBD1 matching 9 bases. Germline V gives CDR1 SGHRS, CDR2 YFSETQ. V trimming: 2 bases; J trimming: 1 base; junction bases outside the gene matches: 6. The length of the CDR3 is 16 residues.

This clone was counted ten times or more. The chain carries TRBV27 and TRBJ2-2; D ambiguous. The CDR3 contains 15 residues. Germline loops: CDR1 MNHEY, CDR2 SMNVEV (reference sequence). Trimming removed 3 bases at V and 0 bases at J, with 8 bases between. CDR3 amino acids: CASSFIHPNTGELFF. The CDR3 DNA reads TGTGCCAGCAGTTTTATCCACCCGAACACCGGGGAGCTGTTTTTT.

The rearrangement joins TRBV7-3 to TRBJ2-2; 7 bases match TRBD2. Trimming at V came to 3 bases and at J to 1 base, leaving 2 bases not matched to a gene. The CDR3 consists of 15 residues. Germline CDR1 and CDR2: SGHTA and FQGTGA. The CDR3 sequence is CASSFASGNTGELFF. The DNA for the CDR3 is TGTGCCAGCAGCTTCGCTAGCGGGAACACCGGGGAGCTGTTTTTT.

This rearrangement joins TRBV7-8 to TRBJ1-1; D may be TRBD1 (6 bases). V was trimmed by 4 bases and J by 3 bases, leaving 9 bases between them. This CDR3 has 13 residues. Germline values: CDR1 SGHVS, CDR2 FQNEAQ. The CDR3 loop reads CASSSYRDTEAFF. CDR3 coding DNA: TGTGCCAGCAGCTCCTACAGGGACACTGAAGCTTTCTTT.